The T cell receptor (beta chain) described here comes from a study of early T cells in non-severe SARS-CoV-2 infection (dated by TCRdb to the early 2020s). As for the study more broadly: TCR sequencing used bulk RNA from unsorted whole blood, so alpha and beta chains could not be paired. The paper's findings and limits, for the study overall: VDJdb matching was skewed toward anti-spike CD8 responses, so virus-specific expansions were likely underestimated and private and CD4 specificities were missed.

In this sample, this clonotype turned up a few times. Its cognate antigen has yet to be identified. Nothing much larger sits one base from this clone, and base qualities are not available. The CDR3, cysteine through phenylalanine, is 13 amino acids long. The CDR3 DNA has 39 bases and is translated from base 1. The junction shows trimming of 4 bases on V and 4 bases on J, plus 8 bases between the germline ends. CDR1 SQVTM and CDR2 ANQGSEA are derived from the germline V gene. Library method: 5' RACE. TCRdb names NextSeq 500 as the instrument used. The TCR library protocol attached unique molecular identifiers to individual cDNA molecules to correct for sequencing error and PCR bias. Both TCR alpha and beta chains were sequenced, and tight co-correlation was observed between alpha and beta sequence abundances in each sample. Per the authors' processing: V gene, J gene and CDR3 annotation of TCR sequences was performed with Decombinator V4. TCRs were defined as expanded if a significant change between any two time points was detected under a Poisson model with p below 0.0001. TCR abundances were normalised to the total number of TCRs sequenced per sample and expressed as counts per million. MAIT TCRs were defined by TRAV1-2 paired with TRAJ12, TRAJ20 or TRAJ33, and iNKT TCRs by TRAV10 paired with TRAJ18. VDJdb, accessed on 1 November 2021, was searched for TCRs annotated for CMV, EBV and SARS-CoV-2, and TCRs annotated for more than one antigen were excluded. Using fastp at Q25 and MiXCR, TCRdb reprocessed the public reads and kept productive beta chains. Rows matching on CDR3 protein sequence are summarized as one entry with the most common DNA and genes. The V and J calls come from TCRdb's annotation, not from the publication. This sample is represented by approximately 70,000 distinct CDR3 sequences; about an eighth of them were singletons. The ten largest clones add up to roughly 2.5% of the sample.

Set within a cohort of healthcare workers in London, UK, this nested case-control study involved weekly PCR testing of nasopharyngeal swabs along with blood sampling. Between 23 and 31 March 2020, the week of the UK lockdown, healthcare workers were enrolled and then followed up weekly for as long as 16 weeks. The material sequenced was whole blood, taken at baseline. This clonotype originated in an adult who was a healthcare worker with PCR-confirmed SARS-CoV-2 infection or an uninfected control (not recorded which). The receptor chain draws on TRBV29-1 and TRBJ2-6; a confident D gene designation cannot be given. The DNA sequence is as follows: TGCAGCGTTGCTGAGTCGGGGGCCAACGTCCTGACTTTC. Its translation is CSVAESGANVLTF.